This T cell receptor beta chain was sequenced for a study of blood T cell repertoires in COVID-19. Study summary: T cells, B-cell-depleted T cells, or PBMCs supplied cDNA or gDNA.

Data came from immunoSEQ multiplex PCR; TCRdb stores just in-frame clones and leaves some out. The repertoire includes about 280,000 clones, roughly 90% of them detected once, and 0.94% sits in the top ten. The CDR3 has 14 residues. With 4 bases removed from V and 7 bases from J, the gap between germline ends came to 14 bases. Germline V gives CDR1 KGHSH, CDR2 LQKENI. Source material: peripheral blood. V gene TRBV18 combines with J gene TRBJ2-4, with a possible D match to TRBD1 (6 bases). This TCR derives from a woman in her forties who had recovered from COVID-19. The CDR3 DNA reads as TGTGCCAGCTCACTGGGGCCCGGACAGAACATTCAGTACTTC. The encoded protein is CASSLGPGQNIQYF.